Below are 24 T cell receptor beta chains sequenced from a single sample in a study of blood T cell repertoires in COVID-19. TCRdb keeps only in-frame clones here, not all; method: immunoSEQ multiplex PCR. This sample yields hundreds of thousands of clones, of which around four fifths are seen a single time; around 4.1% belongs to the top ten. Material for sequencing was peripheral blood. The receptors were sampled from a woman aged 45-59 years with active or convalescent COVID-19.

The chain carries TRBV6-5 and TRBJ2-7; the match to TRBD1 covers 7 bases. Trimming cost V 6 bases and J 2 bases; bases outside gene matches: 10. Germline V gene lookup returns CDR1 MNHEY and CDR2 SVGAGI. This CDR3 has 15 residues. The CDR3 protein is CASRVLGQSPYEQYF. CDR3 sequence (DNA): TGTGCCAGCAGGGTGTTGGGACAGAGCCCCTACGAGCAGTACTTC.

This chain links TRBV2 with TRBJ1-2; TRBD1 might be the D (6 bases). The V and J ends lost 7 bases and 4 bases respectively, with 22 bases between them. The length of the CDR3 is 16 residues. Germline CDR1 and CDR2: SNHLY and FYNNEI. CDR3 amino acids: CASILQGGAVGYGYTF. Written as DNA, the CDR3 is TGTGCCAGCATCCTCCAAGGGGGGGCGGTAGGCTATGGCTACACCTTC.

The CDR3 region has the DNA TGCGCCAGCAGGATAGAATACGGCCGGGTGCAAGAGACCCAGTACTTC. Amino acid sequence: CASRIEYGRVQETQYF. V and J are TRBV5-1 and TRBJ2-5, with D uncertain. Germline CDR1 reads SGHRS; CDR2 reads YFSETQ. This CDR3 is built from 16 residues. Between the trimmed V and J ends, which lost 5 bases and 2 bases, there was a span of 19 bases.

The V and J genes are TRBV28 and TRBJ2-2; possibly TRBD2 for D (6 bases). Per germline, CDR1 MDHEN and CDR2 SYDVKM. The V end lost 2 bases, the J end lost 6 bases, and 7 bases lay between the germline ends. The CDR3 loop spans 13 amino acids. Written as DNA, the CDR3 is TGTGCCAGCAGTTTACGGAGGGCCGGGGAGCTGTTTTTT. This encodes CASSLRRAGELFF.

The rearrangement links TRBV4-1 to TRBJ2-7, with 8 bases aligning to TRBD2. The J segment lost 3 bases and the V segment lost 1 base, leaving 14 bases of the junction unmatched. The germline V gene has CDR1 MGHRA and CDR2 YSYEKL. The CDR3 is made up of 18 amino acids. CDR3 sequence: CASSQGKGAGRGHYEQYF. The CDR3 coding sequence is TGCGCCAGCAGCCAAGGGAAAGGCGCCGGGAGGGGACACTACGAGCAGTACTTC.

The gene calls are TRBV3-1 (or the pseudogene TRBV3-2) and TRBJ1-4, with 8 nucleotides matching TRBD1. The trim removed 4 bases at V and 8 bases at J, leaving 9 bases unmatched. Germline V CDR1 and CDR2: LGHDT, YNNKEL (reference sequence). The CDR3 is made up of 15 amino acids. CDR3 bases: TGTGCCAGCAGCCCAAGGACAGGGCAAGGGGAAAAACTGTTTTTT. Its translation is CASSPRTGQGEKLFF.

The chain employs TRBV4-1 and TRBJ1-4, with TRBD1 matching over 7 bases. The CDR3 extends over 19 amino acids. The trim removed 0 bases at V and 2 bases at J, leaving 12 bases unmatched. CDR1 and CDR2 (germline): MGHRA, YSYEKL. CDR3 nucleotide sequence: TGCGCCAGCAGCCAAGAGAGAGGGGGCTTACAGGGGACTAATGAAAAACTGTTTTTT. Its translation is CASSQERGGLQGTNEKLFF.

This clone came up a few times. The genes are TRBV9 and TRBJ2-2; the match to TRBD2 covers 10 bases. CDR3 size: 19 residues. Germline CDR1 SGDLS, CDR2 YYNGEE. V lost 0 bases to trimming and J lost 8 bases; unmatched junction nucleotides: 16. This CDR3 reads CASSVVGLATFQGTGELFF. Here the CDR3 DNA reads TGTGCCAGCAGCGTAGTGGGACTAGCGACGTTTCAGGGGACTGGGGAGCTGTTTTTT. The entire variable domain, with the rest obtained from reference TRBV9 and TRBJ2-2, is as follows: DSGVTQTPKHLITATGQRVTLRCSPRSGDLSVYWYQQSLDQGLQFLIQYYNGEERAKGNILERFSAQQFPDLHSELNLSSLELGDSALYFCASSVVGLATFQGTGELFFGEGSRLTVL.

This chain joins TRBV28 and TRBJ1-4; 12 nucleotides line up with TRBD1. Germline V gene sequence: CDR1 MDHEN, CDR2 SYDVKM. The CDR3 contains 17 residues. Unmatched junction bases numbered 8, after V lost 2 bases and J lost 7 bases. CDR3 protein: CASSLPGQGAGSEKLFF. The CDR3 nucleotides are TGTGCCAGCAGTTTACCGGGACAGGGGGCGGGGTCTGAAAAACTGTTTTTT.

The table lists this clone with a few counts. DNA for the CDR3: TGTGCCAGCAGTTTTCCGGACACTGAAGCTTTCTTT. It is translated as CASSFPDTEAFF. The J gene is TRBJ1-1, the V gene TRBV12-3 or TRBV12-4; D gene unclear. Trimming shortened V by 3 bases and J by 3 bases, and 5 bases separated the two germline ends. The CDR3 is 12 amino acids.

V is TRBV6-1 and J is TRBJ1-1, with D possibly matching TRBD1 (5 bases). The CDR3 extends over 13 amino acids. V shed 3 bases and J shed 3 bases, with 8 bases lying between them. The germline gives CDR1 MNHNS, CDR2 SASEGT. CDR3 sequence reads: CASSDDSYTEAFF. The CDR3 bases are TGTGCCAGCAGTGATGACAGTTACACTGAAGCTTTCTTT.

CDR3 bases: TGTGCCAGCAGCTTCCCACAGGGGGCAACTAATGAAAAACTGTTTTTT. It translates to CASSFPQGATNEKLFF. The J gene is TRBJ1-4, the V gene TRBV7-9; 8 nucleotides align to TRBD1. The CDR3 has 16 amino acids. The trim removed 3 bases at V and 0 bases at J, leaving 3 bases unmatched. Germline assignment: CDR1 SEHNR and CDR2 FQNEAQ (reference sequence).

The rearrangement links TRBV7-8 to TRBJ1-1; D gene ambiguous. There are 12 residues in the CDR3. Germline-derived CDR1 and CDR2 are SGHVS and FQNEAQ. The ends were cut back, 1 base at V and 6 bases at J, with 6 bases in the middle. CDR3 sequence reads: CASSLGQAEAFF. Written as DNA, the CDR3 is TGTGCCAGCAGCTTAGGGCAGGCTGAAGCTTTCTTT.

This chain links TRBV7-2 with TRBJ2-1; 8 nucleotides agree with TRBD2. The CDR3 runs 14 residues. Germline loops: CDR1 SGHTA, CDR2 FQGNSA. J was trimmed by 6 bases and V by 3 bases; bases with no gene match: 4. The chain's CDR3 is CASSFSGDANEQFF. In DNA, the CDR3 is TGTGCCAGCAGCTTTAGCGGGGACGCCAATGAGCAGTTCTTC. Combining the CDR3 with reference TRBV7-2 and TRBJ2-1 gives the whole variable domain GAGVSQSPSNKVTEKGKDVELRCDPISGHTALYWYRQSLGQGLEFLIYFQGNSAPDKSGLPSDRFSAERTGGSVSTLTIQRTQQEDSAVYLCASSFSGDANEQFFGPGTRLTVL.

This chain connects TRBV14 to TRBJ2-5; the match to TRBD2 covers 11 bases. Germline V gene sequence: CDR1 SGHDN, CDR2 FVKESK. The trim removed 5 bases at V and 0 bases at J, leaving 17 bases unmatched. The CDR3 is 20 residues long. The CDR3 loop is CASSGKGAGLAGWYQETQYF. CDR3 coding DNA: TGTGCCAGCAGCGGAAAAGGTGCCGGACTAGCGGGTTGGTACCAAGAGACCCAGTACTTC.

This sequence joins TRBV10-3 and TRBJ1-3; D unresolved. The length of the CDR3 is 14 residues. Trimming left V 0 bases short and J 6 bases short, with 9 bases between. Germline values: CDR1 ENHRY, CDR2 SYGVKD. CDR3 residues: CAISESIQSNTIYF. CDR3 sequence (DNA): TGTGCCATCAGTGAGTCGATACAGTCAAACACCATATATTTT.

The chain couples TRBV29-1 to TRBJ2-7; D perhaps matches TRBD1 (5 bases). Germline V CDR1 and CDR2: SQVTM, ANQGSEA. Trimming removed 4 bases at V and 1 base at J, with 8 bases between. This CDR3 is 12 amino acids long. The CDR3 spells CSVGQSSYEQYF. The CDR3 nucleotides read TGCAGCGTTGGACAGAGTTCCTACGAGCAGTACTTC.

The chain links TRBV6-1 to TRBJ2-2; TRBD2 might be the D (7 bases). V was trimmed by 0 bases and J by 3 bases, leaving 11 bases between them. Germline CDR1 and CDR2: MNHNS and SASEGT. The CDR3 has 16 residues. The chain's CDR3 is CASSEAGGLDTGELFF. The CDR3 DNA follows: TGTGCCAGCAGTGAAGCGGGGGGGCTGGACACCGGGGAGCTGTTTTTT.

The chain is built from TRBV7-9 and TRBJ1-5, with a weak D call TRBD1 (6 bases). With 5 bases removed from V and 4 bases from J, the gap between germline ends came to 9 bases. Germline V gives CDR1 SEHNR, CDR2 FQNEAQ (reference sequence). The CDR3 sequence is 13 residues long. CDR3 sequence reads: CASSQRGNQPQHF. CDR3 nucleotide sequence: TGTGCCAGCAGCCAAAGGGGGAATCAGCCCCAGCATTTT.

The J gene is TRBJ1-5, the V gene TRBV19; D possibly corresponds to TRBD1 (6 bases). Trimming shortened V by 3 bases and J by 2 bases, and 20 bases separated the two germline ends. Germline V gene sequence: CDR1 LNHDA, CDR2 SQIVND (reference sequence). The CDR3 has 18 residues. CDR3 bases: TGTGCCAGTAGTATTTATAGACTGTCAGGGGCGGGCAATCAGCCCCAGCATTTT. This gives the protein CASSIYRLSGAGNQPQHF.

V usage is TRBV1 and J usage is TRBJ2-1; the D call in the table, TRBD2, was not verified against the DNA. TRBV1 is a pseudogene locus. CDR3 length equals 20 residues. The CDR3 protein is CTSSQNPGTSGHPNYNEQFF. In DNA form, the CDR3 reads TGCACCAGCAGCCAAAACCCCGGGACTAGCGGACATCCGAACTACAATGAGCAGTTCTTC.

The V call is TRBV24-1, the J call TRBJ2-1; 12 nucleotides agree with TRBD2. In germline, CDR1 is KGHDR, CDR2 SFDVKD. J lost 9 bases, V lost 2 bases, and 10 bases had no gene match. CDR3 length: 17 residues. DNA for the CDR3: TGTGCCACCAGTGATTCGCCGACTAGCGGGAGATACGGTGAGCAGTTCTTC. It encodes CATSDSPTSGRYGEQFF.

The sample holds one count of this clone. The CDR3 DNA sequence: TGCAGCGTTGGTCTGGGCGGGAGGACTTACAATGAGCAGTTCTTC. This gives the protein CSVGLGGRTYNEQFF. This sequence joins TRBV29-1 and TRBJ2-1; 8 nucleotides match TRBD2. J lost 4 bases, V lost 4 bases, and 9 bases had no gene match. Per the germline V gene, CDR1 is SQVTM and CDR2 is ANQGSEA. CDR3 length: 15 amino acids.

This chain uses TRBV11-2 with TRBJ2-3; TRBD2 aligns across 10 bases. The junction had 13 bases not matched to a gene; V was cut back by 5 bases and J by 2 bases. Germline V gives CDR1 SGHAT, CDR2 FQNNGV. This CDR3 has 18 residues. CDR3 DNA sequence: TGTGCCAGCAGCGCTCGGCTCTCACTAGCGGGACACACAGATACGCAGTATTTT. Residues: CASSARLSLAGHTDTQYF.